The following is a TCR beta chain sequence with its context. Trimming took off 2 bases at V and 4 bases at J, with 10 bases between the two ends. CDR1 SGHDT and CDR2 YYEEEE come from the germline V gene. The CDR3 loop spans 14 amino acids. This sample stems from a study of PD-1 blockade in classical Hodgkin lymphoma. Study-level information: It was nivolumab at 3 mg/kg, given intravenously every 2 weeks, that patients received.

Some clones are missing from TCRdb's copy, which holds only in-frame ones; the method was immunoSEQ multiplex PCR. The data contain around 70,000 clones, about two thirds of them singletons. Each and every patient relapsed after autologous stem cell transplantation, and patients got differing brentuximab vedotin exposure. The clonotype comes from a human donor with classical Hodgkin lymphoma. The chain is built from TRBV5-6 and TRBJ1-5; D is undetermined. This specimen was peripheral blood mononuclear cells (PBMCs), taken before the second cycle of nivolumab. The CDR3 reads CASSLGQVNQPQHF. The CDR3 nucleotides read TGTGCCAGCAGCTTAGGGCAGGTAAATCAGCCCCAGCATTTT.